One sample yielded the 9 T cell receptor beta chains listed below, sequenced in a study of blood T cells in healthy people across ages. Primers used in a second PCR of roughly 6 to 11 cycles were a sample-barcoded 5' primer and a J-beta primer mix. TCRdb reprocessed the 5' RACE reads with MiXCR, giving one entry per CDR3 protein. Of 1.5 million to 2 million distinct CDR3 sequences listed, 49% are singletons. The specimen was blood. All receptors derive from a woman in her thirties or forties in good health.

Turning to this clonotype: The junction and the germline gene differ at one end; a read error may be behind it. The chain uses TRBV5-1 and TRBJ2-5; D remains ambiguous. CDR3 length: 11 residues. The V gene's germline CDR1 is SGHRS and CDR2 YFSETQ. The CDR3 spells CSSSFEETQYF. In nucleotides, the CDR3 is TGCTCCAGCAGCTTTGAAGAGACCCAGTACTTC.

The V and J genes are TRBV7-2 and TRBJ2-1; D is ambiguous. Per the germline V gene, CDR1 is SGHTA and CDR2 is FQGNSA. Trimming shortened V by 5 bases and J by 7 bases, and 12 bases separated the two germline ends. The CDR3 totals 13 residues. CDR3 nucleotides: TGTGCCAGCAGCGTAATCGGTTGGAATGAGCAGTTCTTC. It codes for CASSVIGWNEQFF. Looking up the rest from reference TRBV7-2 and TRBJ2-1 gives the full variable domain: GAGVSQSPSNKVTEKGKDVELRCDPISGHTALYWYRQSLGQGLEFLIYFQGNSAPDKSGLPSDRFSAERTGGSVSTLTIQRTQQEDSAVYLCASSVIGWNEQFFGPGTRLTVL.

The rearrangement links TRBV7-2 to TRBJ1-2; D may be TRBD1 (6 bases). The CDR3 covers 14 residues. Trimming left V 10 bases short and J 0 bases short, with 15 bases between. Looked up from germline, CDR1 is SGHTA and CDR2 is FQGNSA. This CDR3 reads CAIPYRDSNYGYTF. CDR3 DNA sequence: TGTGCCATACCTTACAGGGACTCTAACTATGGCTACACCTTC.

This sequence joins TRBV20-1 and TRBJ1-2, with a weak D call TRBD1 (5 bases). With 3 bases removed from V and 3 bases from J, the gap between germline ends came to 8 bases. This CDR3 has 12 residues. The germline gives CDR1 DFQATT, CDR2 SNEGSKA (reference sequence). CDR3 protein: CSASRGDYGYTF. The CDR3 region has the DNA TGCAGTGCTAGTAGGGGTGACTATGGCTACACCTTC.

V gene TRBV3-1 combines with J gene TRBJ1-5, with a weak D call TRBD1 (6 bases). V was cut by 1 base and J by 4 bases, with 11 bases left in between. Germline assignment: CDR1 LGHDT and CDR2 YNNKEL (reference sequence). CDR3 length equals 15 residues. In DNA, the CDR3 is TGTGCCAGCAGCCAAGGGGGGCTGGGTAATCAGCCCCAGCATTTT. Protein: CASSQGGLGNQPQHF.

The chain employs TRBV20-1 and TRBJ2-7, with D perhaps given as TRBD1 or TRBD2 (5 bases each). Per germline, CDR1 DFQATT and CDR2 SNEGSKA (reference sequence). The CDR3 totals 16 residues. Trimming removed 3 bases from V and 1 base from J, with 19 bases in between. The DNA of the CDR3 is TGCAGTGCTAGTGGGCAGGGTGTAGCGTCGTCCTACGAGCAGTACTTC. It specifies CSASGQGVASSYEQYF.

The chain links TRBV11-3 to TRBJ2-1; TRBD1 is a possible D gene (6 bases). From germline, CDR1 is SGHNT and CDR2 YENEEA. V was shortened by 5 bases and J by 0 bases, with 17 bases between the two germline ends. There are 17 residues in the CDR3. This CDR3 reads CASSPTGRLSSYNEQFF. The CDR3 DNA sequence: TGTGCCAGCAGCCCTACAGGGCGGCTCAGCTCCTACAATGAGCAGTTCTTC.

This chain joins TRBV11-2 and TRBJ1-1; possibly TRBD1 for D (5 bases). Trimming pared 5 bases from V and 1 base from J, leaving 14 bases between. The CDR3 sequence is 15 residues long. Germline V gene lookup returns CDR1 SGHAT and CDR2 FQNNGV. CDR3 protein: CASSPRGYRNTEAFF. CDR3 nucleotide sequence: TGTGCCAGCAGCCCCCGGGGCTATAGGAACACTGAAGCTTTCTTT. Based on the CDR3 plus reference TRBV11-2 and TRBJ1-1, the full variable domain is EAGVAQSPRYKIIEKRQSVAFWCNPISGHATLYWYQQILGQGPKLLIQFQNNGVVDDSQLPKDRFSAERLKGVDSTLKIQPAKLEDSAVYLCASSPRGYRNTEAFFGQGTRLTVV.

To note about this clonotype: The junction and the germline gene differ at one end; a read error may be behind it. This chain links TRBV6-2 or TRBV6-3 with TRBJ2-1; D gene ambiguous. This CDR3 is built from 15 residues. The germline gives CDR1 MNHEY, CDR2 SVGEGT. CDR3 sequence: CASSYGVSSYNERFF. CDR3 in DNA: TGTGCCAGCAGTTACGGGGTGAGTTCCTACAATGAGCGGTTCTTC.